This T cell receptor (beta chain) was captured in a study of T cells in Graves' hyperthyroidism and ophthalmopathy. Study-wide findings and caveats: Onset of ophthalmopathy came a median roughly 6 months after the model predicted it. In blood, most of the thyroid clonotypes expanded above 0.001 were also present.

Concerning this clonotype: No antigen is known for it.

Clinical symptoms, serum thyroxine and TRAb, thyroid ultrasound and orbital computed tomography were used for the diagnoses. Regions amplified from RNA transcripts were the TCR beta CDR3 regions. Primed by the HTBI set, a first-round RT-PCR was run on the TCR CDR3. TCRdb fed the multiplex PCR reads into MiXCR, producing one record per CDR3 protein. This sample has under 350,000 distinct CDR3 sequences, with roughly 20% found just once. The receptor was derived from a woman between 50 and 59 years old with Graves' hyperthyroidism. The sequencing input was blood.

CDR3 sequence: CASSLGLRTNEKLFF. For the CDR3, the DNA is TGTGCCAGCAGCCTGGGACTGCGAACTAATGAAAAACTGTTTTTT. The chain combines TRBV11-2 with TRBJ1-4; possibly TRBD1 for D (5 bases). Germline values: CDR1 SGHAT, CDR2 FQNNGV. The CDR3 loop spans 15 amino acids. Deletions cut 5 bases from V and 1 base from J, with 11 bases between.